Each of the 12 T cell receptor beta chains below was sequenced from the same sample in a study of cytomegalovirus exposure and HLA in healthy donors (dated by TCRdb to about 2017). Library prep was done by the immunoSEQ multiplex PCR assay. For the multiplex PCR, a mixture combining 60 forward primers for TCR Vbeta segments and 13 reverse primers for TCR Jbeta segments was used. Not all clones reach the TCRdb copy of this immuneACCESS table, which keeps in-frame sequences only. Checked studies attribute under half of the gap to unresolved V genes and leave the rest unexplained. The table for this sample lists about 130,000 clones; over 70% of them were counted only once. Of the sample, roughly 3% is held by the ten largest clones. What was sequenced was PBMCs. The receptors here all came from a young man in good health and CMV-seronegative.

The V and J genes are TRBV7-3 and TRBJ2-3, with 11 bases lining up with TRBD2. CDR1 is SGHTA and CDR2 is FQGTGA in the germline V gene. The CDR3 is 16 residues long. Trimming removed 4 bases from V and 2 bases from J; junction bases left unmatched: 5. The CDR3 DNA reads as TGTGCCAGCAGCTCAGTAGCGGGGGGGTTCACAGATACGCAGTATTTT. Residues: CASSSVAGGFTDTQYF.

This clone has just one count. This rearrangement joins TRBV4-2 to TRBJ2-1; 13 positions agree with TRBD2. V lost 4 bases to trimming and J lost 8 bases; unmatched junction nucleotides: 8. This CDR3 is built from 16 residues. CDR1 and CDR2 from the germline V gene are LGHNA and YNFKEQ. CDR3 region: CASSPSGLAGIDEQFF. The CDR3 DNA follows: TGTGCCAGCAGCCCGTCGGGACTAGCGGGAATCGATGAGCAGTTCTTC.

This sequence joins TRBV28 and TRBJ1-4; perhaps TRBD1 as D (5 bases). CDR3 size: 12 residues. V dropped 7 bases and J dropped 7 bases, with 10 bases sitting between them. Germline assignment: CDR1 MDHEN and CDR2 SYDVKM. The CDR3 reads CASTTGPEKLFF. The CDR3 DNA is TGTGCCAGCACTACAGGCCCTGAAAAACTGTTTTTT.

V gene TRBV5-1 combines with J gene TRBJ1-1; 7 bases align to TRBD1. CDR1 and CDR2 from the germline V gene are SGHRS and YFSETQ. The V and J ends lost 3 bases and 3 bases, in that order; junction bases with no gene match: 2. The CDR3 extends over 13 amino acids. CDR3 in amino acids: CASSYGQDTEAFF. CDR3 coding DNA: TGCGCCAGCAGCTACGGACAGGACACTGAAGCTTTCTTT.

This clone showed up just a few times. The chain joins TRBV9 to TRBJ2-1; possible D gene TRBD2, 6 bases. The V gene lost 3 bases and the J gene lost 3 bases, with 22 bases spanning the gap. Germline V lookup: CDR1 SGDLS, CDR2 YYNGEE. The CDR3 covers 18 residues. CDR3 coding DNA: TGTGCCAGCAGCGGAGACATTGGTGGCGGAGGGGTCTACAATGAGCAGTTCTTC. Its translation is CASSGDIGGGGVYNEQFF.

As regards this clone: The sample has other DNA sequences that encode this CDR3 too. This chain connects TRBV30 to TRBJ1-1; D is possibly TRBD1 (5 bases). V lost 4 bases, J lost 1 base, and 10 bases lay in between. Germline values: CDR1 GTSNPN, CDR2 SVGIG (reference sequence). The CDR3 has 13 amino acids. The CDR3 DNA reads TGTGCCTGGAACGGGCAGGGGAACACTGAAGCTTTCTTT. It encodes CAWNGQGNTEAFF. Looking up the rest from reference TRBV30 and TRBJ1-1 gives the full variable domain: SQTIHQWPATLVQPVGSPLSLECTVEGTSNPNLYWYRQAAGRGLQLLFYSVGIGQISSEVPQNLSASRPQDRQFILSSKKLLLSDSGFYLCAWNGQGNTEAFFGQGTRLTVV.

The chain is built from TRBV5-1 and TRBJ1-5, with D unclear. The germline gives CDR1 SGHRS, CDR2 YFSETQ. The CDR3 length is 14 residues. Trimming pared 2 bases from V and 3 bases from J, leaving 9 bases between. In DNA form, the CDR3 reads TGCGCCAGCAGCTTCGGGGAGTCCAATCAGCCCCAGCATTTT. The encoded protein is CASSFGESNQPQHF.

The chain recombines TRBV28 with TRBJ2-7, with 8 bases lining up with TRBD1. V lost 9 bases and J lost 2; bases outside the gene matches: 3. CDR1 is MDHEN, CDR2 SYDVKM, per germline. The CDR3 is 12 residues long. The CDR3 loop reads CASGQGPYEQYF. DNA of the CDR3: TGTGCCAGTGGACAGGGACCCTACGAGCAGTACTTC.

Only a few counts were recorded for this clone. No conserved phenylalanine or tryptophan is present at the end of the CDR3, so a read error is the likely explanation. The V call is TRBV5-1, the J call TRBJ2-3, with D uncertain. CDR3 size: 13 residues. The germline V and J ends were trimmed by 1 base and 4 bases, with 7 bases remaining between them. Germline V gene sequence: CDR1 SGHRS, CDR2 YFSETQ. The CDR3: CASSLSSPDTQYV. DNA for the CDR3: TGCGCCAGCAGCTTGTCTTCCCCAGATACGCAGTATGTT.

V is TRBV27 and J is TRBJ2-3; 8 bases are shared with TRBD2. The germline gives CDR1 MNHEY, CDR2 SMNVEV (reference sequence). The CDR3 has 16 amino acids. The V gene end was trimmed by 3 bases and the J gene end by 2 bases; junction bases not matched to a gene: 7. The CDR3 region has the DNA TGTGCCAGCAGTTTTTCAGCGGGAGAGTTCACAGATACGCAGTATTTT. The encoded protein is CASSFSAGEFTDTQYF.

J is TRBJ1-2 and V is TRBV4-2; 12 bases are a match to TRBD1. Germline loops: CDR1 LGHNA, CDR2 YNFKEQ. There are 15 residues in the CDR3. The V gene end was trimmed by 2 bases and the J gene end by 7 bases; junction bases not matched to a gene: 5. The DNA for the CDR3 is TGTGCCAGCAGCCAACCCGGGACAGGGGGCCGTGGCTACACCTTC. Protein: CASSQPGTGGRGYTF.

This chain uses TRBV4-2 with TRBJ2-7, with D perhaps TRBD2 (5 bases). CDR1 and CDR2 (germline): LGHNA, YNFKEQ. V lost 3 bases, J lost 3 bases, and 18 bases lay in between. The CDR3 contains 16 residues. The CDR3 here is CASSHDADGEGYEQYF. Written as DNA, the CDR3 is TGTGCCAGCAGCCATGATGCCGACGGAGAGGGCTACGAGCAGTACTTC.